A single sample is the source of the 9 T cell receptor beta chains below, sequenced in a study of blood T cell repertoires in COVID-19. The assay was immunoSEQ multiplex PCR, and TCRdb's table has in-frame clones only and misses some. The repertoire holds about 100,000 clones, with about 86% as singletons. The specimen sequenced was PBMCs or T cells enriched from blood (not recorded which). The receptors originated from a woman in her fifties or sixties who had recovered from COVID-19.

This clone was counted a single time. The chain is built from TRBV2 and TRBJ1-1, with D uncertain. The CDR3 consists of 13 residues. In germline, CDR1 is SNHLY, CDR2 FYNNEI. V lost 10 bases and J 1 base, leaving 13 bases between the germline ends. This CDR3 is CATMGDSNTEAFF. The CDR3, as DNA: TGTGCCACCATGGGAGACTCGAACACTGAAGCTTTCTTT.

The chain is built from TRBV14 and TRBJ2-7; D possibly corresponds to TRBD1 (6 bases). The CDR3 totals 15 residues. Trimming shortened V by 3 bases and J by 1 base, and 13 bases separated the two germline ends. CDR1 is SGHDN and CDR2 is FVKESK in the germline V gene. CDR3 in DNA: TGTGCCAGCAGCCATGTCAGGGGCCATTCCTACGAGCAGTACTTC. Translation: CASSHVRGHSYEQYF. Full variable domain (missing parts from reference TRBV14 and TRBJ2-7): EAGVTQFPSHSVIEKGQTVTLRCDPISGHDNLYWYRRVMGKEIKFLLHFVKESKQDESGMPNNRFLAERTGGTYSTLKVQPAELEDSGVYFCASSHVRGHSYEQYFGPGTRLTVT.

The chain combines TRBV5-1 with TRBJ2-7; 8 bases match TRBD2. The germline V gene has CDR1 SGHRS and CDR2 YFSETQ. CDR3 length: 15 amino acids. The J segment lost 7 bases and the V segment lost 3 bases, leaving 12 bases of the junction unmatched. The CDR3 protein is CASSSTPREGGEQYF. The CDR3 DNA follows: TGCGCCAGCAGCTCGACGCCCCGGGAGGGCGGGGAGCAGTACTTC.

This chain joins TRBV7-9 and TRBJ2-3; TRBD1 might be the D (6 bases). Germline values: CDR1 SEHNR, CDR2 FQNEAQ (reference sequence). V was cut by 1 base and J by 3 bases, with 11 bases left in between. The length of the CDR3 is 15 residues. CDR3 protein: CASSLEQGSTDTQYF. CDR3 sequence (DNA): TGTGCCAGCAGCTTAGAACAGGGTAGTACAGATACGCAGTATTTT.

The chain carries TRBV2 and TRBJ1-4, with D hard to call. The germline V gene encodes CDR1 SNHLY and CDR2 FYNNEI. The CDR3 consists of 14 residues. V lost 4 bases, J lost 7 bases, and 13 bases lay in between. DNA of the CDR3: TGTGCCAGCAGTGGGGGAGGGTTGGGTGAAAAACTGTTTTTT. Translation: CASSGGGLGEKLFF.

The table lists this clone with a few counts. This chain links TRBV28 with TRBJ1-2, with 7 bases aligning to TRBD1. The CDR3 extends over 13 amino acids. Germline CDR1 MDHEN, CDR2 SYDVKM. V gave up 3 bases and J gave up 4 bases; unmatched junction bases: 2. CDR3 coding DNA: TGTGCCAGCAGTTTGGCAGGGGGCTATGGCTACACCTTC. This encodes CASSLAGGYGYTF.

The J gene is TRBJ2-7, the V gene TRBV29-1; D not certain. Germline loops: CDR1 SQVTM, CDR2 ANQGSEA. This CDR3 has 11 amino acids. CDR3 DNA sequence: TGCAGTGGCGGTTCTGGCTACGAGCAGTACTTC. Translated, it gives CSGGSGYEQYF.

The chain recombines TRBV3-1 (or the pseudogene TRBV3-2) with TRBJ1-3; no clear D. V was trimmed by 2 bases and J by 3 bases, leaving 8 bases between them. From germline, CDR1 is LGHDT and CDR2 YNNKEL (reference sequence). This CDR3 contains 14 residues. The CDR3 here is CASSQSQRGNTIYF. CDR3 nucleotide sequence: TGTGCCAGCAGCCAATCACAACGTGGAAACACCATATATTTT.

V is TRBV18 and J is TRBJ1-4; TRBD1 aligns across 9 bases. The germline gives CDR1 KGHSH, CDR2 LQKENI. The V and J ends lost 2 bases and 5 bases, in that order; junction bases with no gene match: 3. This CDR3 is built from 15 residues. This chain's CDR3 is CASSPFGTGNEKLFF. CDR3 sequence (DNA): TGTGCCAGCTCACCATTCGGGACAGGGAATGAAAAACTGTTTTTT.